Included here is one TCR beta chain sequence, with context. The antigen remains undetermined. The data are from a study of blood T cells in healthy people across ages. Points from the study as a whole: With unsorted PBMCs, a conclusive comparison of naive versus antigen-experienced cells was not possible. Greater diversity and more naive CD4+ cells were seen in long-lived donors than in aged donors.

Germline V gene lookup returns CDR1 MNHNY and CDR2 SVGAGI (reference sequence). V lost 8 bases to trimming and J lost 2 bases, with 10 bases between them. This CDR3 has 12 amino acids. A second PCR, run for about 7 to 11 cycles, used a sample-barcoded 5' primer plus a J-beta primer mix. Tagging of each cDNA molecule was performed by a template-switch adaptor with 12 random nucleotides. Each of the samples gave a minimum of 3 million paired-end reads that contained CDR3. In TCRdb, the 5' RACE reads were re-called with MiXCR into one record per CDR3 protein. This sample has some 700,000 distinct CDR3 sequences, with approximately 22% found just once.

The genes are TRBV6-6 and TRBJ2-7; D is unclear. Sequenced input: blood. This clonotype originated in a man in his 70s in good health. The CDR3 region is CASGPWPYEQYF. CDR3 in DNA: TGTGCCAGCGGACCATGGCCCTACGAGCAGTACTTC.